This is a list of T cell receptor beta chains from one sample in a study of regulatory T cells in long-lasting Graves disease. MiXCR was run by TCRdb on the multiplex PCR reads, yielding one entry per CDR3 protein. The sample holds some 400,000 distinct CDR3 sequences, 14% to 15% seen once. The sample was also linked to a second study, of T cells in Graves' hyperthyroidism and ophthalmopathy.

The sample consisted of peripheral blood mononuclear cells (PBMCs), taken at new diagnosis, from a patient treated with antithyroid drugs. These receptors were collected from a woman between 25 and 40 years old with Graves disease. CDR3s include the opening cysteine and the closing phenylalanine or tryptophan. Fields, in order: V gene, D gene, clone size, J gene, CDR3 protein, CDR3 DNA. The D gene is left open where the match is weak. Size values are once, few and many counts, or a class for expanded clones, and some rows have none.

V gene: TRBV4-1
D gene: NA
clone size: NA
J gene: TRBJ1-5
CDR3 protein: CASSQDGDSYSNQPQHF
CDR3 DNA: TGCGCCAGCAGCCAAGATGGAGACAGCTATAGCAATCAGCCCCAGCATTTT

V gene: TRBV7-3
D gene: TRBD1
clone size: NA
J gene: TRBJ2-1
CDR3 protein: CASSLTGTVFDEQFF
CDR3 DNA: TGTGCCAGCAGCTTAACGGGGACAGTCTTCGATGAGCAGTTCTTC

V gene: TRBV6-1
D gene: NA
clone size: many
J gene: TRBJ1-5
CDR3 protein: CASMGSGERQPQHF
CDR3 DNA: TGTGCCAGCATGGGGTCAGGGGAACGGCAGCCCCAGCATTTT

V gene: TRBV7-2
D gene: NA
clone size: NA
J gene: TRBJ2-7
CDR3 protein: CASSYNAYGQYF
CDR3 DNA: TGTGCCAGCAGCTACAACGCATACGGGCAGTACTTC

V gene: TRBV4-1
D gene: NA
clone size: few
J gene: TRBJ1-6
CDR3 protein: CASSLMARPGGDSPLHF
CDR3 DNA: TGCGCCAGCAGCCTTATGGCGCGGCCCGGCGGAGATTCACCCCTCCACTTT

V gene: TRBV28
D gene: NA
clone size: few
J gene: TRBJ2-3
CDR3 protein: CASSLDLITDTQYF
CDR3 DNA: TGTGCCAGCAGTTTAGACTTGATCACAGATACGCAGTATTTT

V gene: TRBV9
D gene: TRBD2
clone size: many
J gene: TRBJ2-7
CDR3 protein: CASSNRDYGEQYF
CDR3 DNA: TGTGCCAGCAGCAACCGGGACTACGGGGAGCAGTACTTC

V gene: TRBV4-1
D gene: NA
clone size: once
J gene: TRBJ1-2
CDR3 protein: CASSPIGGPGVYGYTF
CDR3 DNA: TGCGCCAGCAGCCCGATTGGAGGGCCGGGGGTCTATGGCTACACCTTC

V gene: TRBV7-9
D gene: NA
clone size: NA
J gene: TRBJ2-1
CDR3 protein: CASSLVSTYNEQFF
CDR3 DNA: TGTGCCAGCAGCTTAGTTAGTACCTACAATGAGCAGTTCTTC

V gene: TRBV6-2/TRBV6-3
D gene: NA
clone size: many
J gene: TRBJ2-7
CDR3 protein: CASSKGDASYEQYF
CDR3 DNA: TGTGCCAGCAGTAAGGGGGACGCGTCCTACGAGCAGTACTTC

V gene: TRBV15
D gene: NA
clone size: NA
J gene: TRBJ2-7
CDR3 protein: CATSPSPASYEQYF
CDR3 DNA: TGTGCCACCAGTCCATCCCCGGCCTCCTACGAGCAGTACTTC

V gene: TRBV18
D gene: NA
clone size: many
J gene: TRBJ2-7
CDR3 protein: CASSPRIGYEQYF
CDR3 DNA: TGTGCCAGCTCACCAAGGATTGGGTACGAGCAGTACTTC

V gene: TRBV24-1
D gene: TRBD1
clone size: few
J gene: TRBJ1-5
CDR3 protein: CATSDRDRSNQPQHF
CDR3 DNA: TGTGCCACCAGTGATAGGGACAGGTCGAATCAGCCCCAGCATTTT

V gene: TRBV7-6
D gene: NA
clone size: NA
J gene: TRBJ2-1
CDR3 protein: CASSLSSSKAEQFF
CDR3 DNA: TGTGCCAGCAGCTTATCTTCTAGCAAGGCTGAGCAGTTCTTC

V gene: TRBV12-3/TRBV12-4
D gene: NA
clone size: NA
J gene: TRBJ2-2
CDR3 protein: CASSLSVADANTGELFF
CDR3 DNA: TGTGCCAGCAGTTTAAGCGTTGCGGACGCGAACACCGGGGAGCTGTTTTTT

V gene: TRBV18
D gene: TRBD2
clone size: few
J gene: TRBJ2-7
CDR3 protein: CASSQGLAASYEQYF
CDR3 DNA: TGTGCCAGCTCACAAGGACTAGCGGCATCCTACGAGCAGTACTTC

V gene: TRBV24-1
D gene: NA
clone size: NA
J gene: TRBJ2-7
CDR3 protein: CATSDLRDNHYEQYF
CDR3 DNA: TGTGCCACCAGTGATTTGCGAGACAACCACTACGAGCAGTACTTC

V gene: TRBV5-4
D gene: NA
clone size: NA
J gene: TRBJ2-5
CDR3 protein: CASSPGLIEETQYF
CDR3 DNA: TGTGCCAGCAGCCCAGGACTAATCGAAGAGACCCAGTACTTC

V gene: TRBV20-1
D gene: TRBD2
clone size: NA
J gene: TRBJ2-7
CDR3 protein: CSARDPASGYEQYF
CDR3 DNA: TGCAGTGCTAGAGATCCCGCTAGCGGATACGAGCAGTACTTC

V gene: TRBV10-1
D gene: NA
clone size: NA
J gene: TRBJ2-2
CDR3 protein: CASSKGPNTGELFF
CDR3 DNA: TGCGCCAGCAGCAAGGGTCCGAACACCGGGGAGCTGTTTTTT

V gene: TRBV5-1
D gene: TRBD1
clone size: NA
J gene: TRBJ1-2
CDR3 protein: CASSTHGQGLWGYTF
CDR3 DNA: TGCGCCAGCAGCACTCACGGACAGGGCCTTTGGGGCTACACCTTC

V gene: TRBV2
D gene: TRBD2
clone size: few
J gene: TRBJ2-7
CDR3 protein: CASIKGTSGSGAYEQYF
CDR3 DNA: TGTGCCAGCATAAAGGGGACTAGCGGGAGTGGGGCCTACGAGCAGTACTTC

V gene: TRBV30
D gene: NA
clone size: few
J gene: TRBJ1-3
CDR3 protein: CAWSVFEGGRGNTIYF
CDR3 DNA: TGTGCCTGGAGTGTATTTGAAGGGGGACGAGGAAACACCATATATTTT

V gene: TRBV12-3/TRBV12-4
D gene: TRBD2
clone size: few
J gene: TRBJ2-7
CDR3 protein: CASRGAGGPHEQYF
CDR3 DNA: TGTGCCAGCAGGGGAGCGGGAGGGCCACACGAGCAGTACTTC

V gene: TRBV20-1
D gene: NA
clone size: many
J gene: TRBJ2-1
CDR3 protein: CSARRDSRLNEQFF
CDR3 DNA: TGCAGTGCTAGAAGAGACTCCCGCCTCAATGAGCAGTTCTTC

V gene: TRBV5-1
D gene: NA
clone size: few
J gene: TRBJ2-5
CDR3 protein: CASSLQAYQETQYF
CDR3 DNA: TGCGCCAGCAGCTTACAGGCTTACCAAGAGACCCAGTACTTC

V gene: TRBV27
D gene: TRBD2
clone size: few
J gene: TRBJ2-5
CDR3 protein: CANSLSLAGGLATQYF
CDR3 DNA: TGTGCCAACAGTTTATCCCTAGCGGGAGGGCTCGCGACCCAGTACTTC